Included here is one T cell receptor (beta chain) sequence, with context. Clinical histories supplied by participants themselves formed the basis of cohort assignment. Cohort 3 recovery required two negative PCRs, clearance, or symptom resolution. Sequencing used immunoSEQ multiplex PCR; TCRdb keeps in-frame clones, though not all of them. The sample records 85,000 to 130,000 clones, about 86% being singletons. Germline trimming cut 5 bases from V and 5 bases from J; bases unmatched to any gene: 5. CDR3 length: 15 residues. Germline assignment: CDR1 SGHRS and CDR2 YFSETQ. These data are taken from a study of blood T cell repertoires in COVID-19. Whole-study context: Sources were T cells, B-cell-depleted T cells, or PBMCs; the material itself was cDNA or gDNA.

The sequence was obtained from a woman aged 45-59 years who had recovered from COVID-19. Sample: PBMCs or T cells enriched from blood (not recorded which). The chain combines TRBV5-1 with TRBJ2-2, with 11 bases aligning to TRBD1. In DNA, the CDR3 is TGCGCCAGCAGGGACAGGGGGCGGAGAACCGGGGAGCTGTTTTTT. Encoded protein: CASRDRGRRTGELFF.